A single sample gave rise to the 4 T cell receptor beta chains below, sequenced in a study of blood T cell repertoires in COVID-19 (dated by TCRdb to 2020 to 2021). Receptor amplification or capture employed the immunoSEQ multiplex PCR assay. Imported from immuneACCESS, the table was reduced by TCRdb to in-frame sequences with V and J called. These copies leave out some clones; in studies compared against another copy, an unresolved V gene accounts for under half, and the cause of the remainder is not known. The sample table contains about 190,000 clones; only one count was recorded for about 87% of them. The ten largest clones add up to more than 3.5% of the sample. Source material: peripheral blood. Receptors were obtained from a young woman with acute or convalescent COVID-19.

This rearrangement joins TRBV4-1 to TRBJ1-2; 10 nucleotides agree with TRBD1. The CDR3 sequence is 17 residues long. V dropped 4 bases and J dropped 5; count of bases not matched to a gene: 13. Looked up from germline, CDR1 is MGHRA and CDR2 is YSYEKL. The CDR3 nucleotides are TGCGCCAGCAGCCGACTTTACGGACAGGGGGTGTCTTATGGCTACACCTTC. Amino acids: CASSRLYGQGVSYGYTF.

V and J are TRBV5-1 and TRBJ2-1; 16 nucleotides agree with TRBD2. CDR1 is SGHRS and CDR2 is YFSETQ in the germline V gene. The CDR3 runs 16 residues. The V segment lost 4 bases and the J segment 7 bases; nucleotides outside the gene matches: 5. CDR3 in amino acids: CASSGPGLAGGNEQFF. In DNA form, the CDR3 reads TGCGCCAGCAGCGGCCCGGGACTAGCGGGAGGGAATGAGCAGTTCTTC.

The chain recombines TRBV27 with TRBJ2-1; a weak D match, TRBD2 (6 bases). V gave up 3 bases and J gave up 7 bases, with 16 bases separating them. Germline V gene sequence: CDR1 MNHEY, CDR2 SMNVEV (reference sequence). CDR3 length: 15 amino acids. The CDR3 DNA follows: TGTGCCAGCAGTTTGGCCAGGAGGGTAATGAATGAGCAGTTCTTC. Protein product: CASSLARRVMNEQFF.

V is TRBV7-2 and J is TRBJ1-2; D is possibly TRBD1 (5 bases). The CDR3 is made up of 13 amino acids. Germline V lookup: CDR1 SGHTA, CDR2 FQGNSA. V was trimmed by 1 base and J by 2 bases, leaving 5 bases between them. In nucleotides, the CDR3 is TGTGCCAGCAGCTTAGGACAGAACTATGGCTACACCTTC. Residues: CASSLGQNYGYTF.